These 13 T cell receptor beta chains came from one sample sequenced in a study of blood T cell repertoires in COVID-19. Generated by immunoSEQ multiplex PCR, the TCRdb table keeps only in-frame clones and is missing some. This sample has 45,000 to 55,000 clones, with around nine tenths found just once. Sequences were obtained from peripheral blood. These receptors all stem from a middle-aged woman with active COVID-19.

CDR3 nucleotides: TGCGCCAGCAGCTTAGAACAGTCCTACACTGAAGCTTTCTTT. Amino acids: CASSLEQSYTEAFF. This chain uses TRBV5-1 with TRBJ1-1; D is undetermined. The CDR3 contains 14 residues. Germline CDR1 is SGHRS and CDR2 is YFSETQ. Trimming took off 2 bases at V and 3 bases at J, with 11 bases between the two ends.

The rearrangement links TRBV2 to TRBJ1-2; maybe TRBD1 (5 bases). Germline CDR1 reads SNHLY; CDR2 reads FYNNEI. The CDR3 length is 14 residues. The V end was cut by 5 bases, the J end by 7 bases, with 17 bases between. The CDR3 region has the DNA TGTGCCAGCAGTCGTCGGAGGGGCTGGAGTGGCTACACCTTC. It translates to CASSRRRGWSGYTF.

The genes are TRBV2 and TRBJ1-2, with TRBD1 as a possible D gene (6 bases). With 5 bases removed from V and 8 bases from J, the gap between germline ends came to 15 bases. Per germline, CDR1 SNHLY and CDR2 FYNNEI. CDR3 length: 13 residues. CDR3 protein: CASSPPRGGGYTF. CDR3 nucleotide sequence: TGTGCCAGCAGTCCGCCAAGGGGGGGCGGCTACACCTTC.

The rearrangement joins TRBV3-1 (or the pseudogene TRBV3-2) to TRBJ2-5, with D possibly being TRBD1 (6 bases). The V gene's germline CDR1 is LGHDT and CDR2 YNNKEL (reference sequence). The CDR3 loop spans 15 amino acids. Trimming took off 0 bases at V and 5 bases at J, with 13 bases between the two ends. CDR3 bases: TGTGCCAGCAGCCAAGATCCCAGCAGGGGTGAGACCCAGTACTTC. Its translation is CASSQDPSRGETQYF.

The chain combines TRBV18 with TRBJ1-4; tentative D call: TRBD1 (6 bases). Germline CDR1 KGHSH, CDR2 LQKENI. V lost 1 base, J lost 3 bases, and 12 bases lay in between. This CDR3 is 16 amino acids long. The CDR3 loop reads CASSPLHRVPNEKLFF. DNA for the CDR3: TGTGCCAGCTCACCACTGCACAGGGTGCCTAATGAAAAACTGTTTTTT.

CDR3 coding DNA: TGCGCCAGCAGTCCCCGACAGGGAACGGCCTACGAGCAGTACTTC. Amino acids: CASSPRQGTAYEQYF. The gene calls are TRBV5-1 and TRBJ2-7; TRBD1 aligns across 7 bases. Germline V lookup: CDR1 SGHRS, CDR2 YFSETQ. V lost 5 bases, J lost 2 bases, and 10 bases stayed unmatched. The CDR3 covers 15 residues.

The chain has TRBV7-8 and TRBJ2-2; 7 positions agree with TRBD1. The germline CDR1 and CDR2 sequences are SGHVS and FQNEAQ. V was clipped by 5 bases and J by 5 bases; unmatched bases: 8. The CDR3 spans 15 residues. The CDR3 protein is CASSPRTGETGELFF. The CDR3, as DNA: TGTGCCAGCAGCCCTCGCACAGGGGAAACCGGGGAGCTGTTTTTT. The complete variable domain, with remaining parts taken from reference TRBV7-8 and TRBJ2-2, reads GAGVSQSPRYKVAKRGQDVALRCDPISGHVSLFWYQQALGQGPEFLTYFQNEAQLDKSGLPSDRFFAERPEGSVSTLKIQRTQQEDSAVYLCASSPRTGETGELFFGEGSRLTVL.

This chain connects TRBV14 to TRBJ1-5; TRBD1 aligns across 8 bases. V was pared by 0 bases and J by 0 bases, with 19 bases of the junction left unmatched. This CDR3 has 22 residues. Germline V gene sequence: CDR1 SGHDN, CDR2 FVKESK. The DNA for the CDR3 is TGTGCCAGCAGCCAAGACCCCTTGGCGACGGGACAGGAGCCTTATAGCAATCAGCCCCAGCATTTT. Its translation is CASSQDPLATGQEPYSNQPQHF.

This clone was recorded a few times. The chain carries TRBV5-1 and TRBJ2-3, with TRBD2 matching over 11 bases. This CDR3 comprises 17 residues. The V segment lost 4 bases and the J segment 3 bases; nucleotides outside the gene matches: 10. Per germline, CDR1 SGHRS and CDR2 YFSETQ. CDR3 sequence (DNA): TGCGCCAGCAGCCCAAATAGCGGGGGGGCCAAGACAGATACGCAGTATTTT. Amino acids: CASSPNSGGAKTDTQYF.

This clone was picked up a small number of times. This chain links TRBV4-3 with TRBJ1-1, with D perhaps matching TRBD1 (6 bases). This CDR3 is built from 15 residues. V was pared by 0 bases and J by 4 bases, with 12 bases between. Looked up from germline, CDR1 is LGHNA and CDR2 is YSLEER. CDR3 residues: CASSQDRTVITEAFF. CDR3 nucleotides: TGCGCCAGCAGCCAAGATAGGACAGTCATCACTGAAGCTTTCTTT.

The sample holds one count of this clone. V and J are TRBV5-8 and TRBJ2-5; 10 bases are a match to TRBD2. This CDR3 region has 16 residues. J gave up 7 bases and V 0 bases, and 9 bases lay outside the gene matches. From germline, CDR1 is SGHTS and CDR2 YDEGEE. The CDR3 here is CASSLGGLAVPGTQYF. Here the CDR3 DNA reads TGTGCCAGCAGCTTGGGTGGACTAGCGGTACCGGGGACCCAGTACTTC.

The CDR3 here is CASSQGLAGGPTDTQYF. As DNA, the CDR3 is TGTGCCAGCAGCCAAGGGCTAGCGGGGGGGCCAACAGATACGCAGTATTTT. The gene calls are TRBV3-1 (or the pseudogene TRBV3-2) and TRBJ2-3; TRBD2 aligns across 12 bases. The CDR3 consists of 17 residues. J lost 3 bases, V lost 1 base, and 5 bases had no gene match. The germline V gene encodes CDR1 LGHDT and CDR2 YNNKEL (reference sequence).

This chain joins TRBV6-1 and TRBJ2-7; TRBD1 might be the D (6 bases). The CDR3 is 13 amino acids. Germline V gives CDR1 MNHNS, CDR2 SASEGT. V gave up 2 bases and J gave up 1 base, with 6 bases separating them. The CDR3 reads CASSETGSYEQYF. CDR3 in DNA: TGTGCCAGCAGTGAAACAGGGTCCTACGAGCAGTACTTC.